This is a list of T cell receptor beta chains from one sample in a study of blood T cell repertoires in COVID-19. Assay used: immunoSEQ multiplex PCR; TCRdb lists only in-frame clones, some missing. The sample lists 75,000 to 95,000 clones, 87% occurring once. The material sequenced was peripheral blood. The receptors were sampled from a man aged 55 to 70 with acute or convalescent COVID-19. The CDR3 runs from the conserved cysteine through the conserved F or W. The order of the fields is clone size, V gene, D gene, CDR3 length, J gene, CDR3 protein, CDR3 DNA. The D gene is left open where the match is weak. The size of a clone is reported for some rows only, either as once, few or many, or as a class for expanded clones.

size: NA
V: TRBV2
D: TRBD1
length: 13
J: TRBJ1-6
CDR3: CASSELVRGTLHF
DNA: TGTGCCAGCAGTGAATTGGTCAGGGGGACACTCCACTTT

size: NA
V: TRBV27
D: TRBD1
length: 16
J: TRBJ1-5
CDR3: CASSPRDRGLNQPQHF
DNA: TGTGCCAGCAGTCCCCGGGACAGGGGCCTTAATCAGCCCCAGCATTTT

size: NA
V: TRBV7-2
D: NA
length: 14
J: TRBJ1-6
CDR3: CASRISRGGSPLHF
DNA: TGTGCCAGCAGGATTAGTAGGGGGGGGTCACCCCTCCACTTT

size: NA
V: TRBV30
D: NA
length: 14
J: TRBJ1-2
CDR3: CAWRFGGANYGYTF
DNA: TGTGCCTGGAGATTTGGGGGCGCGAACTATGGCTACACCTTC

size: once
V: TRBV30
D: TRBD1
length: 15
J: TRBJ1-1
CDR3: CAWSSRDRGRTEAFF
DNA: TGTGCCTGGAGTAGCCGGGACAGGGGACGCACTGAAGCTTTCTTT

size: NA
V: TRBV28
D: NA
length: 15
J: TRBJ1-1
CDR3: CASSLSLGTNTEAFF
DNA: TGTGCCAGCAGTTTAAGTTTGGGCACGAACACTGAAGCTTTCTTT

size: NA
V: TRBV9
D: NA
length: 15
J: TRBJ1-1
CDR3: CASSVRASYDTEAFF
DNA: TGTGCCAGCAGCGTGAGGGCCAGCTATGACACTGAAGCTTTCTTT

size: NA
V: TRBV11-2
D: TRBD1
length: 16
J: TRBJ1-3
CDR3: CASSLAQGASGNTIYF
DNA: TGTGCCAGCAGCTTAGCCCAGGGGGCTTCTGGAAACACCATATATTTT

size: NA
V: TRBV11-2
D: NA
length: 15
J: TRBJ1-4
CDR3: CASSQSGVTNEKLFF
DNA: TGTGCCAGCAGCCAGTCAGGGGTGACTAATGAAAAACTGTTTTTT

size: NA
V: TRBV6-2/TRBV6-3
D: TRBD1
length: 15
J: TRBJ2-7
CDR3: CASSWTGRSSYEQYF
DNA: TGTGCCAGCAGTTGGACAGGGAGGAGCTCCTACGAGCAGTACTTC

size: NA
V: TRBV30
D: NA
length: 14
J: TRBJ2-3
CDR3: CAHRTGNPTDTQYF
DNA: TGTGCCCACAGAACCGGGAATCCGACAGATACGCAGTATTTT

size: NA
V: TRBV6-5
D: TRBD1
length: 15
J: TRBJ1-3
CDR3: CASKEGRGHGNTIYF
DNA: TGTGCCAGCAAAGAAGGCAGGGGGCATGGAAACACCATATATTTT

size: NA
V: TRBV3-1/TRBV3-2
D: NA
length: 15
J: TRBJ2-7
CDR3: CASIPLQGGSDEQYF
DNA: TGTGCCAGCATCCCCTTACAGGGAGGGAGTGACGAGCAGTACTTC

size: few
V: TRBV30
D: TRBD1
length: 13
J: TRBJ1-5
CDR3: CASQGQGSQPQHF
DNA: TGTGCCTCACAGGGACAGGGGTCCCAGCCCCAGCATTTT

size: NA
V: TRBV7-7
D: NA
length: 15
J: TRBJ1-3
CDR3: CASSLAWGLGNTIYF
DNA: TGTGCCAGCAGCTTAGCGTGGGGGCTTGGAAACACCATATATTTT

size: NA
V: TRBV11-2
D: TRBD1
length: 12
J: TRBJ1-2
CDR3: CASTRTGDGYTF
DNA: TGTGCCAGCACCCGGACAGGGGATGGCTACACCTTC

size: NA
V: TRBV7-6
D: NA
length: 19
J: TRBJ2-5
CDR3: CASSLLRDRGLYGQETQYF
DNA: TGTGCCAGCAGCCTTCTCCGTGACAGGGGACTATACGGGCAAGAGACCCAGTACTTC

size: NA
V: TRBV11-2
D: NA
length: 16
J: TRBJ2-5
CDR3: CASSFGGHGPPGTQYF
DNA: TGTGCCAGCAGCTTTGGGGGACATGGACCCCCAGGGACCCAGTACTTC

size: NA
V: TRBV5-6
D: NA
length: 12
J: TRBJ1-2
CDR3: CASSFYGAGYTF
DNA: TGTGCCAGCAGCTTTTACGGTGCCGGCTACACCTTC

size: NA
V: TRBV24-1
D: TRBD1
length: 15
J: TRBJ1-4
CDR3: CATSGSGTGDEKLFF
DNA: TGTGCCACCAGTGGTTCCGGGACAGGGGACGAAAAACTGTTTTTT

size: NA
V: TRBV27
D: NA
length: 13
J: TRBJ1-1
CDR3: CASSFTANTEAFF
DNA: TGTGCCAGCAGTTTTACAGCCAACACTGAAGCTTTCTTT

size: NA
V: TRBV12-3/TRBV12-4
D: TRBD1
length: 12
J: TRBJ1-2
CDR3: CASSGGNYGYTF
DNA: TGTGCCAGCTCAGGGGGTAACTATGGCTACACCTTC

size: NA
V: TRBV6-2/TRBV6-3
D: NA
length: 14
J: TRBJ2-7
CDR3: CASSYSDIIYEQYF
DNA: TGTGCCAGCAGTTACTCCGACATAATCTACGAGCAGTACTTC

size: NA
V: TRBV3-1/TRBV3-2
D: TRBD1
length: 15
J: TRBJ1-5
CDR3: CASSHDRGVHQPQHF
DNA: TGTGCCAGCAGCCACGACAGGGGAGTGCATCAGCCCCAGCATTTT

size: once
V: TRBV6-2/TRBV6-3
D: TRBD1
length: 14
J: TRBJ1-1
CDR3: CASSLVQGRNEAFF
DNA: TGTGCCAGCAGTTTGGTACAGGGGCGGAATGAAGCTTTCTTT

size: NA
V: TRBV9
D: TRBD1
length: 14
J: TRBJ1-2
CDR3: CASSAAGGNYGYTF
DNA: TGTGCCAGCAGCGCTGCAGGGGGTAACTATGGCTACACCTTC

size: NA
V: TRBV5-6
D: TRBD1
length: 17
J: TRBJ1-3
CDR3: CASSFVKLRGSGNTIYF
DNA: TGTGCCAGCAGCTTTGTAAAACTCAGGGGGTCTGGAAACACCATATATTTT

size: NA
V: TRBV19
D: NA
length: 14
J: TRBJ1-3
CDR3: CASSMTGVGNTIYF
DNA: TGTGCCAGTAGTATGACAGGAGTTGGAAACACCATATATTTT

size: NA
V: TRBV30
D: NA
length: 13
J: TRBJ1-6
CDR3: CAWSAGGGSPLHF
DNA: TGTGCCTGGAGTGCTGGCGGTGGTTCACCCCTCCACTTT

size: few
V: TRBV7-9
D: TRBD1
length: 15
J: TRBJ1-4
CDR3: CASSPPGQGFEKLFF
DNA: TGTGCCAGCAGCCCCCCGGGACAGGGGTTTGAAAAACTGTTTTTT